The 27 T cell receptor beta chains below were found in one sample sequenced in a study of blood T cell repertoires in COVID-19. Sequencing was performed with immunoSEQ multiplex PCR; in TCRdb, only in-frame clones are kept and a portion is missing. This sample has 85,000 to 120,000 clones, with roughly 90% found just once. The source material was peripheral blood. All receptors derive from a woman in her fifties or sixties with COVID-19, enrolled during active disease.

The chain has TRBV28 and TRBJ2-1; TRBD1 is a possible D gene (6 bases). The CDR3 extends over 14 amino acids. The ends were cut back, 8 bases at V and 12 bases at J, with 23 bases in the middle. Germline-derived CDR1 and CDR2 are MDHEN and SYDVKM. CDR3 nucleotide sequence: TGTGCCAGCGGGAAACAGGGAAGGGGGAAAGGGCAGTTCTTC. Translated: CASGKQGRGKGQFF.

V and J are TRBV7-6 and TRBJ2-2; no definite D call. Looked up from germline, CDR1 is SGHVS and CDR2 is FNYEAQ. The CDR3 loop spans 14 amino acids. V dropped 8 bases and J dropped 5 bases, with 15 bases sitting between them. The CDR3 spells CASHDYLSTGELFF. The CDR3 DNA reads TGTGCCAGCCACGATTACCTCAGTACCGGGGAGCTGTTTTTT.

The chain joins TRBV20-1 to TRBJ1-1; TRBD1 is a possible D gene (6 bases). Germline V gene sequence: CDR1 DFQATT, CDR2 SNEGSKA (reference sequence). The CDR3 sequence is 13 residues long. The V and J ends lost 3 bases and 5 bases respectively, with 13 bases between them. The CDR3 here is CSASRGGETEAFF. The CDR3 DNA reads as TGCAGTGCTAGTAGAGGGGGAGAAACTGAAGCTTTCTTT.

The chain employs TRBV5-1 and TRBJ2-1; 11 bases line up with TRBD2. The CDR3 has 14 residues. V dropped 0 bases and J dropped 8; count of bases not matched to a gene: 1. In germline, CDR1 is SGHRS, CDR2 YFSETQ. DNA for the CDR3: TGCGCCAGCAGCTTGGAACTAGCGGGGGATGAGCAGTTCTTC. Amino acids: CASSLELAGDEQFF.

This chain links TRBV28 with TRBJ1-2; a possible D gene is TRBD1 (6 bases). Trimming took off 2 bases at V and 4 bases at J, with 11 bases between the two ends. CDR3 size: 14 residues. Germline V gene data show CDR1 as MDHEN and CDR2 as SYDVKM. DNA of the CDR3: TGTGCCAGCAGTTTACGCTTAGGGGGCTATGGCTACACCTTC. This translates into CASSLRLGGYGYTF.

This clone has only one observation. The chain uses TRBV3-1 (or the pseudogene TRBV3-2) and TRBJ1-1; a possible D gene is TRBD1 (6 bases). The CDR3 sequence is 16 residues long. V was cut by 2 bases and J by 8 bases, with 21 bases left in between. Germline lookup yields CDR1 LGHDT and CDR2 YNNKEL (reference sequence). For the CDR3, the DNA is TGTGCCAGCAGCCAAAGGGGCGCCAGCAGGGGATCCGAAGCTTTCTTT. It specifies CASSQRGASRGSEAFF.

This chain uses TRBV10-3 with TRBJ1-4, with a possible D match to TRBD1 (6 bases). Trimming shortened V by 10 bases and J by 3 bases, and 15 bases separated the two germline ends. The CDR3 totals 14 residues. Germline lookup yields CDR1 ENHRY and CDR2 SYGVKD. In DNA form, the CDR3 reads TGTGCCACCTCATTTGACAGGCCTAATGAAAAACTGTTTTTT. Translation gives CATSFDRPNEKLFF.

The V call is TRBV7-9, the J call TRBJ2-7, with 7 bases identical to TRBD2. CDR3 length equals 13 residues. Looked up from germline, CDR1 is SEHNR and CDR2 is FQNEAQ (reference sequence). Losses at the gene ends were 0 bases for V and 5 bases for J; bases not matched to a gene: 1. The CDR3 reads CASSLAGGNEQYF. Here the CDR3 DNA reads TGTGCCAGCAGCTTAGCGGGAGGGAACGAGCAGTACTTC.

DNA of the CDR3: TGTGCCAGCAGCGTAGATCGAAGGGGGAACACTGAAGCTTTCTTT. As protein: CASSVDRRGNTEAFF. This chain uses TRBV27 with TRBJ1-1; D may be TRBD1 (5 bases). The CDR3 covers 15 residues. CDR1 is MNHEY, CDR2 SMNVEV, per germline (reference sequence). Trimming removed 6 bases from V and 1 base from J, with 15 bases in between.

A few counts support this clone. The rearrangement links TRBV30 to TRBJ1-5; possible D gene TRBD1, 6 bases. Germline V gene lookup returns CDR1 GTSNPN and CDR2 SVGIG (reference sequence). With 2 bases removed from V and 0 bases from J, the gap between germline ends came to 11 bases. This CDR3 has 15 amino acids. Here the CDR3 reads CAWSIHRDSNQPQHF. The CDR3, as DNA: TGTGCCTGGAGTATTCACAGGGATAGCAATCAGCCCCAGCATTTT. Together with reference TRBV30 and TRBJ1-5, the CDR3 gives the full variable domain: SQTIHQWPATLVQPVGSPLSLECTVEGTSNPNLYWYRQAAGRGLQLLFYSVGIGQISSEVPQNLSASRPQDRQFILSSKKLLLSDSGFYLCAWSIHRDSNQPQHFGDGTRLSIL.

The chain is built from TRBV6-4 and TRBJ2-7; D is perhaps TRBD1 (7 bases). The CDR3 is made up of 14 amino acids. Trimming shortened V by 0 bases and J by 5 bases, and 11 bases separated the two germline ends. Per the germline V gene, CDR1 is MRHNA and CDR2 is SNTAGT. Written as DNA, the CDR3 is TGTGCCAGCAGTGACTCGAGCAGGGGGGACGAGCAGTACGTC. Protein: CASSDSSRGDEQYV.

This clone came up a few times. The chain is built from TRBV19 and TRBJ1-2; D might be TRBD1 (6 bases). This CDR3 region has 14 residues. V was cut by 2 bases and J by 6 bases, with 13 bases left in between. In germline, CDR1 is LNHDA, CDR2 SQIVND (reference sequence). The CDR3 is CASSITGTSHGYTF. The CDR3 DNA is TGTGCCAGTAGTATAACGGGGACATCACATGGCTACACCTTC. Full variable domain (remainder filled in from reference TRBV19 and TRBJ1-2): DGGITQSPKYLFRKEGQNVTLSCEQNLNHDAMYWYRQDPGQGLRLIYYSQIVNDFQKGDIAEGYSVSREKKESFPLTVTSAQKNPTAFYLCASSITGTSHGYTFGSGTRLTVV.

J is TRBJ2-3 and V is TRBV7-2; the D is unclear. Trimming stripped 1 base from V and 4 bases from J, with 15 bases between. This CDR3 contains 16 residues. The germline V gene encodes CDR1 SGHTA and CDR2 FQGNSA. The CDR3: CASSLVLRSPPDTQYF. The CDR3 coding sequence is TGTGCCAGCAGCTTAGTTCTCCGGAGTCCCCCAGATACGCAGTATTTT. Filled out from reference TRBV7-2 and TRBJ2-3, the complete variable domain reads GAGVSQSPSNKVTEKGKDVELRCDPISGHTALYWYRQSLGQGLEFLIYFQGNSAPDKSGLPSDRFSAERTGGSVSTLTIQRTQQEDSAVYLCASSLVLRSPPDTQYFGPGTRLTVL.

The rearrangement links TRBV12-3 or TRBV12-4 to TRBJ1-6; D remains ambiguous. V shed 4 bases and J shed 10 bases, with 11 bases lying between them. The CDR3 spans 13 residues. The CDR3 nucleotides are TGTGCCAGCAGTTCCGGACTGAGATCACCCCTCCACTTT. As protein: CASSSGLRSPLHF.

V gene TRBV30 combines with J gene TRBJ1-5; 8 bases are a match to TRBD1. This CDR3 has 13 amino acids. The V gene's germline CDR1 is GTSNPN and CDR2 SVGIG (reference sequence). J lost 4 bases, V lost 1 base, and 0 bases had no gene match. Here the CDR3 DNA reads TGTGCCTGGAGTGGGACAGGGAATCAGCCCCAGCATTTT. It is translated as CAWSGTGNQPQHF.

The chain joins TRBV3-1 (or the pseudogene TRBV3-2) to TRBJ1-5, with TRBD1 matching over 9 bases. The CDR3 totals 14 residues. The trim removed 5 bases at V and 5 bases at J, leaving 4 bases unmatched. Looked up from germline, CDR1 is LGHDT and CDR2 is YNNKEL (reference sequence). CDR3 sequence reads: CASSDRQGDQPQHF. CDR3 nucleotide sequence: TGTGCCAGCAGCGACAGACAGGGGGATCAGCCCCAGCATTTT.

The J gene is TRBJ1-1, the V gene TRBV4-1; D is undetermined. Germline CDR1 and CDR2: MGHRA and YSYEKL. The CDR3 is 12 residues long. V lost 5 bases, J lost 3 bases, and 7 bases lay in between. The CDR3 sequence: CASSGLDTEAFF. CDR3 DNA: TGCGCCAGCAGCGGTTTAGACACTGAAGCTTTCTTT.

V and J are TRBV11-3 and TRBJ2-1; TRBD1 matches at 9 bases. The V gene end was trimmed by 0 bases and the J gene end by 8 bases; junction bases not matched to a gene: 8. The CDR3 is 16 residues long. Germline V gene sequence: CDR1 SGHNT, CDR2 YENEEA. The CDR3, as DNA: TGTGCCAGCAGCTTAGATGGGACAGGGCCTCGGGATGAGCAGTTCTTC. Its protein is CASSLDGTGPRDEQFF.

In its sample, this clone was seen once. Without the conserved terminal phenylalanine or tryptophan, this CDR3 likely stems from a read error. The limits of the CDR3 on the DNA are not certain, so only TCRdb's listed CDR3 is given. The chain carries TRBV25-1 and TRBJ1-1; TRBD1 is taken as the D call from the table, unchecked against the DNA. CDR1 MGHDK and CDR2 SYGVNS come from the germline V gene. The CDR3 is 10 amino acids in total, end residues counted. Here the CDR3 reads CASSGGHPAL.

The chain employs TRBV7-2 and TRBJ2-3; 15 positions match TRBD2. Germline trimming cut 1 base from V and 7 bases from J; bases unmatched to any gene: 12. Per germline, CDR1 SGHTA and CDR2 FQGNSA. There are 19 residues in the CDR3. CDR3 sequence: CASSLVRGLAGGAPYTQYF. CDR3 DNA sequence: TGTGCCAGCAGCTTAGTAAGGGGACTAGCGGGGGGCGCGCCTTATACGCAGTATTTT. Based on the CDR3 plus reference TRBV7-2 and TRBJ2-3, the full variable domain is GAGVSQSPSNKVTEKGKDVELRCDPISGHTALYWYRQSLGQGLEFLIYFQGNSAPDKSGLPSDRFSAERTGGSVSTLTIQRTQQEDSAVYLCASSLVRGLAGGAPYTQYFGPGTRLTVL.

A single count supports this clone. The chain uses TRBV7-8 and TRBJ1-2, with a weak D call TRBD1 (6 bases). CDR1 is SGHVS and CDR2 is FQNEAQ in the germline V gene. V was trimmed by 2 bases and J by 12 bases, leaving 13 bases between them. CDR3 length: 12 residues. The CDR3 nucleotides are TGTGCCAGCAGCTTAAAGCCAGGGGTGCACACCTTC. Translating gives CASSLKPGVHTF.

The gene calls are TRBV6-5 and TRBJ1-3, with no clear D. The CDR3 runs to 16 residues. V was pared by 0 bases and J by 4 bases, with 13 bases between. CDR1 and CDR2 (germline): MNHEY, SVGAGI. DNA of the CDR3: TGTGCCAGCAGTTACTCGAAGCAGGTTGTAGGAAACACCATATATTTT. The encoded protein is CASSYSKQVVGNTIYF.

This clone was seen a single time. The chain recombines TRBV12-3 or TRBV12-4 with TRBJ1-2; no clear D. This CDR3 comprises 12 residues. Trimming removed 3 bases at V and 4 bases at J, with 6 bases between. The chain's CDR3 is CASSLSSYGYTF. Here the CDR3 DNA reads TGTGCCAGCAGTTTGAGCTCCTATGGCTACACCTTC.

The genes are TRBV7-2 and TRBJ2-7; maybe TRBD1 (5 bases). There are 15 residues in the CDR3. The ends were cut back, 5 bases at V and 3 bases at J, with 17 bases in the middle. Germline V gene data show CDR1 as SGHTA and CDR2 as FQGNSA. The CDR3 DNA sequence: TGTGCCAGCAGCCCGTCCCGACAGAAACTCTACGAGCAGTACTTC. Amino acids: CASSPSRQKLYEQYF.

The count of this clone is one. The chain is built from TRBV7-9 and TRBJ2-7, with D perhaps TRBD1 (6 bases). The germline V gene encodes CDR1 SEHNR and CDR2 FQNEAQ (reference sequence). V gave up 5 bases and J gave up 3 bases, with 20 bases separating them. The CDR3 totals 16 residues. The CDR3 nucleotides read TGTGCCAGCAGCCCTCCGACAGGCAAGAGGGTCTACGAGCAGTACTTC. It codes for CASSPPTGKRVYEQYF.

The rearrangement uses TRBV9 and TRBJ2-3, with 9 bases aligning to TRBD2. CDR1 and CDR2 from the germline V gene are SGDLS and YYNGEE. The CDR3 is 18 amino acids. The V segment lost 0 bases and the J segment 6 bases; nucleotides outside the gene matches: 14. CDR3 in amino acids: CASSVAPPSGAVRDTQYF. The CDR3, as DNA: TGTGCCAGCAGCGTAGCTCCCCCTAGCGGGGCCGTACGGGATACGCAGTATTTT.

The chain couples TRBV1 to TRBJ2-3; TRBD2, the D gene given by the table, was not confirmed from the DNA. TRBV1 is flagged as a pseudogene. The CDR3 contains 17 residues. The CDR3 is CTSSPPGLAGGTDTQYF. The CDR3 DNA reads TGCACCAGCAGTCCTCCTGGACTAGCGGGGGGCACAGATACGCAGTATTTT.